The 9 T cell receptor beta chains reported below all come from one sample, sequenced in a study of cytomegalovirus exposure and HLA in healthy donors (dated by TCRdb to between 2016 and 2019). The library was produced with the immunoSEQ multiplex PCR assay. A mixture of 60 forward primers for TCR Vbeta segments and 13 reverse primers for TCR Jbeta segments was used in the multiplex PCR. This is the immuneACCESS table as TCRdb keeps it, with only in-frame sequences that have V and J called. A part of the clones is gone; compared with another copy, unresolved V genes explain less than half, and the rest is unexplained. This sample gives some 130,000 clones in total; about 74% of them show up just once. Around 2% of the sample is taken by the ten largest. The specimen sequenced was PBMCs. The receptors shown here come from a man in his thirties or forties in good health and CMV-seronegative.

Details on this clone: This sample includes further DNA sequences coding for the same CDR3. The chain couples TRBV5-1 to TRBJ1-1, with no clear D. The CDR3 totals 14 residues. The germline V gene encodes CDR1 SGHRS and CDR2 YFSETQ. Trimming took 1 base from V and 1 from J, leaving 8 bases between them. This CDR3 is CASSLPQENTEAFF. The DNA of the CDR3 is TGCGCCAGCAGCTTGCCCCAGGAGAACACTGAAGCTTTCTTT.

The chain links TRBV5-1 to TRBJ1-1; D call uncertain. Trimming took 4 bases from V and 0 from J, leaving 22 bases between them. Germline V gene sequence: CDR1 SGHRS, CDR2 YFSETQ. The CDR3 length is 18 residues. The CDR3: CASSSRALIRDMNTEAFF. CDR3 in DNA: TGCGCCAGCAGCAGCCGAGCCCTTATCCGTGACATGAACACTGAAGCTTTCTTT.

The chain carries TRBV2 and TRBJ2-7, with 7 nucleotides matching TRBD1. The CDR3 extends over 14 amino acids. V trimming: 4 bases; J trimming: 3 bases; junction bases outside the gene matches: 6. Germline CDR1 SNHLY, CDR2 FYNNEI. CDR3 DNA: TGTGCCAGCAGTGGACAGGGAAATATCTACGAGCAGTACTTC. This encodes CASSGQGNIYEQYF.

This chain uses TRBV5-1 with TRBJ2-5; tentative D call: TRBD2 (6 bases). CDR1 is SGHRS and CDR2 is YFSETQ in the germline V gene. This CDR3 spans 14 amino acids. Trimming took off 4 bases at V and 2 bases at J, with 12 bases between the two ends. The CDR3 DNA is TGCGCCAGCAGCGGCGGGACTCAACAAGAGACCCAGTACTTC. This sequence encodes CASSGGTQQETQYF.

The CDR3: CASSQDWLGAYEQYF. CDR3 in DNA: TGCGCCAGCAGCCAAGATTGGTTGGGGGCGTACGAGCAGTACTTC. This chain uses TRBV4-1 with TRBJ2-7, with D perhaps TRBD1 (6 bases). CDR1 MGHRA and CDR2 YSYEKL come from the germline V gene. Trimming took 0 bases from V and 4 from J, leaving 13 bases between them. This CDR3 comprises 15 residues.

The CDR3 sequence: CASSQGGRETQYF. The CDR3 nucleotides are TGCGCCAGCAGCCAAGGAGGGCGGGAGACCCAGTACTTC. The chain recombines TRBV4-1 with TRBJ2-5, with a weak D call TRBD2 (5 bases). The CDR3 has 13 residues. Germline CDR1 MGHRA, CDR2 YSYEKL. V was cut by 1 base and J by 5 bases, with 8 bases left in between.

About this clone itself: Other nucleotide sequences from this sample produce the same CDR3. This rearrangement joins TRBV28 to TRBJ2-7; 9 bases match TRBD1. V shed 2 bases and J 3 bases; nucleotides not matched to a gene: 2. This CDR3 has 14 amino acids. Germline V CDR1 and CDR2: MDHEN, SYDVKM. This CDR3 is CASSLPGQGYEQYF. CDR3 nucleotides: TGTGCCAGCAGTTTACCGGGACAGGGCTACGAGCAGTACTTC.

The rearrangement links TRBV11-2 to TRBJ1-5, with D maybe TRBD1 (5 bases). V was pared by 5 bases and J by 3 bases, with 11 bases between. Germline CDR1 and CDR2: SGHAT and FQNNGV. The CDR3 spans 14 residues. The CDR3 DNA sequence: TGTGCCAGCAGCCTACAGGCCTCCAATCAGCCCCAGCATTTT. Its translation is CASSLQASNQPQHF.

This clone was seen just once. The rearrangement uses TRBV6-1 and TRBJ1-4; no definite D call. The V and J ends lost 0 bases and 3 bases respectively, with 11 bases between them. The CDR3 length is 16 residues. CDR1 is MNHNS, CDR2 SASEGT, per germline. The DNA of the CDR3 is TGTGCCAGCAGTGAAGCGGAGGTGAGGTCTAATGAAAAACTGTTTTTT. This gives the protein CASSEAEVRSNEKLFF.